The clone carrying this TCR beta chain was seen repeatedly, ten times or more. The TCRbeta library was prepared with unique molecular identifiers. MiXCR, applied by TCRdb to the PCR reads, yields one record per CDR3 protein. The sample contains roughly 400,000 distinct CDR3 sequences, around 21% of which appear only once. This sample was taken from a study of T-cell reconstitution after alpha-beta-depleted transplantation in children. Trimming stripped 5 bases from V and 1 base from J, with 9 bases between. The length of the CDR3 is 14 residues. The V gene's germline CDR1 is SQVTM and CDR2 ANQGSEA. The rearrangement uses TRBV29-1 and TRBJ2-6; unclear D gene. Sequences were derived from PBMCs from the stem cell graft donor, sampled from the stem cell graft. This clonotype was sampled from a human donor who donated a stem cell graft to a child with acute myeloid leukemia. The CDR3 reads CSVWGGSGANVLTF. In DNA, the CDR3 is TGCAGCGTTTGGGGTGGGTCTGGGGCCAACGTCCTGACTTTC.